This is a list of T cell receptor beta chains from one sample in a study of cytomegalovirus exposure and HLA in healthy donors. The assay was immunoSEQ multiplex PCR, and TCRdb's table has in-frame clones only and misses some. The sample consists of about 170,000 clones, about 88% of them appearing once. Sequencing was performed on PBMCs. The receptors originated from a man aged 25-45 years in good health and CMV-seropositive. CDR3s include the opening cysteine and the closing phenylalanine or tryptophan.

j_call cdr3_length v_call cdr3_aa
TRBJ2-3 14 TRBV25-1 CASGGGGSTDTQYF
TRBJ2-1 14 TRBV7-3 CASSLYSPGNEQFF
TRBJ2-7 14 TRBV2 CASRTLDRVGEQYF
TRBJ1-5 14 TRBV30 CAWQTGDSNQPQHF
TRBJ2-1 17 TRBV9 CASSVYPPLAAGNEQFF
TRBJ2-2 14 TRBV7-9 CSSSLTDSTGELFF
TRBJ2-5 13 TRBV25-1 CASSQDSHRTQYF
TRBJ2-6 14 TRBV6-5 CASSSVTGANVLTF
TRBJ2-7 15 TRBV11-2 CASSLFGGTSYEQYF
TRBJ2-7 16 TRBV19 CASSMLGGQGAYEQYF
TRBJ2-1 17 TRBV30 CAWVLPLLAGVRNEQFF
TRBJ1-2 12 TRBV6-6 CASSFTGVVYTF
TRBJ1-3 15 TRBV14 CASSRLSPSGNTIYF
TRBJ2-1 15 TRBV18 CASSPRTSGNNEQFF
TRBJ2-3 16 TRBV29-1 CSAEGGTTLGTDTQYF
TRBJ1-4 15 TRBV5-1 CASSLGGDRGEKLFF
TRBJ2-2 16 TRBV5-1 CASSRSGRANTGELFF
TRBJ2-2 15 TRBV9 CASGGTSGATGELFF